One sample yielded the 12 T cell receptor beta chains listed below, sequenced in a study of T cell responses to AZD1222 COVID-19 vaccine. Sequencing used immunoSEQ multiplex PCR; TCRdb keeps in-frame clones, though not all of them. Altogether 150,000 to 200,000 clones are present, roughly 90% being singletons, with the ten largest covering 4% to 5.5%. The source was peripheral blood, collected on day 0 of AZD1222 vaccination. The receptors here all came from an adult in good health.

This clone was seen only once. The chain combines TRBV11-2 with TRBJ1-5; D ambiguous. V was cut by 5 bases and J by 7 bases, with 18 bases left in between. Germline V gene sequence: CDR1 SGHAT, CDR2 FQNNGV. The CDR3 totals 15 residues. CDR3 nucleotides: TGTGCCAGCAGCGCTGTTAAAATCAACGACCAGCCCCAGCATTTT. Amino acids: CASSAVKINDQPQHF.

The genes are TRBV28 and TRBJ1-5, with 9 bases fitting TRBD1. CDR3 length equals 17 residues. V shed 5 bases and J 7 bases; nucleotides not matched to a gene: 15. Germline lookup yields CDR1 MDHEN and CDR2 SYDVKM. In DNA form, the CDR3 reads TGTGCCAGCAGTAGAACCGGGACAGGGATAGGAATCCAGCCCCAGCATTTT. The encoded protein is CASSRTGTGIGIQPQHF.

The J gene is TRBJ1-6, the V gene TRBV7-2, with D unclear. The germline V and J ends were trimmed by 6 bases and 2 bases, with 8 bases remaining between them. Germline V gene sequence: CDR1 SGHTA, CDR2 FQGNSA. There are 14 residues in the CDR3. Here the CDR3 reads CASSKGTYNSPLHF. CDR3 bases: TGTGCCAGCAGTAAGGGCACCTATAATTCACCCCTCCACTTT.

The chain carries TRBV7-9 and TRBJ1-2; D not resolved. Germline lookup yields CDR1 SEHNR and CDR2 FQNEAQ (reference sequence). Trimming stripped 3 bases from V and 3 bases from J, with 8 bases between. CDR3 length equals 13 residues. In DNA, the CDR3 is TGTGCCAGCAGCTTCACCCCCGACTATGGCTACACCTTC. This encodes CASSFTPDYGYTF.

The chain uses TRBV7-2 and TRBJ2-6; D is undetermined. With 9 bases removed from V and 4 bases from J, the gap between germline ends came to 4 bases. Germline CDR1 reads SGHTA; CDR2 reads FQGNSA. This CDR3 spans 11 amino acids. The CDR3 protein is CASRGANVLTF. The CDR3 region has the DNA TGTGCCAGTCGCGGGGCCAACGTCCTGACTTTC.

The chain combines TRBV9 with TRBJ2-5, with D unclear. V was clipped by 4 bases and J by 1 base, with 14 bases between them. The CDR3 runs 15 residues. Germline loops: CDR1 SGDLS, CDR2 YYNGEE. CDR3 bases: TGTGCCAGCAGCCCCGTCGGCAGTCTCCAAGAGACCCAGTACTTC. This encodes CASSPVGSLQETQYF.

This sequence joins TRBV7-8 and TRBJ2-2; the match to TRBD1 covers 7 bases. CDR1 SGHVS and CDR2 FQNEAQ come from the germline V gene. The V and J ends lost 5 bases and 8 bases, in that order; junction bases with no gene match: 5. The CDR3 is 13 amino acids. CDR3 in DNA: TGTGCCAGCAGCCCCCGACAGGGAGGGGAGCTGTTTTTT. Translation: CASSPRQGGELFF.

CDR3 loop: CASSWDSGANVLTF. The CDR3 nucleotides read TGTGCCAGCAGCTGGGACTCTGGGGCCAACGTCCTGACTTTC. The chain carries TRBV28 and TRBJ2-6; D remains unclear. V was shortened by 6 bases and J by 0 bases, with 6 bases between the two germline ends. Germline V CDR1 and CDR2: MDHEN, SYDVKM. The CDR3 extends over 14 amino acids.

The chain employs TRBV16 and TRBJ2-5, with D maybe TRBD2 (6 bases). The length of the CDR3 is 16 residues. Germline V gene data show CDR1 as KGHSY and CDR2 as FQNENV. V gave up 4 bases and J gave up 2 bases, with 17 bases separating them. In DNA form, the CDR3 reads TGTGCCAGCAGCCGTTCACGGAGGGGTCAACAAGAGACCCAGTACTTC. The encoded protein is CASSRSRRGQQETQYF.

This chain joins TRBV2 and TRBJ2-1; the match to TRBD2 covers 10 bases. The J segment lost 7 bases and the V segment lost 7 bases, leaving 10 bases of the junction unmatched. The CDR3 covers 15 residues. The V gene's germline CDR1 is SNHLY and CDR2 FYNNEI. CDR3 bases: TGTGCCAGCAATCGAGCGGGAGGGCCTGGGAATGAGCAGTTCTTC. Its protein is CASNRAGGPGNEQFF.

J is TRBJ1-2 and V is TRBV5-5; 8 positions match TRBD1. Germline V CDR1 and CDR2: SGHKS, YYEKEE (reference sequence). The V gene end was trimmed by 4 bases and the J gene end by 14 bases; junction bases not matched to a gene: 7. The CDR3 spans 11 residues. The DNA for the CDR3 is TGTGCCAGCAGCGGGGACAGGCGAGATACCTTC. This codes for CASSGDRRDTF.

V and J are TRBV9 and TRBJ2-1; 10 bases match TRBD2. V gave up 4 bases and J gave up 4 bases; unmatched junction bases: 5. Germline assignment: CDR1 SGDLS and CDR2 YYNGEE. There are 15 residues in the CDR3. CDR3 protein: CASSTSGRGYNEQFF. In DNA form, the CDR3 reads TGTGCCAGCAGCACCAGCGGGAGGGGTTACAATGAGCAGTTCTTC. Looking up the rest from reference TRBV9 and TRBJ2-1 gives the full variable domain: DSGVTQTPKHLITATGQRVTLRCSPRSGDLSVYWYQQSLDQGLQFLIQYYNGEERAKGNILERFSAQQFPDLHSELNLSSLELGDSALYFCASSTSGRGYNEQFFGPGTRLTVL.